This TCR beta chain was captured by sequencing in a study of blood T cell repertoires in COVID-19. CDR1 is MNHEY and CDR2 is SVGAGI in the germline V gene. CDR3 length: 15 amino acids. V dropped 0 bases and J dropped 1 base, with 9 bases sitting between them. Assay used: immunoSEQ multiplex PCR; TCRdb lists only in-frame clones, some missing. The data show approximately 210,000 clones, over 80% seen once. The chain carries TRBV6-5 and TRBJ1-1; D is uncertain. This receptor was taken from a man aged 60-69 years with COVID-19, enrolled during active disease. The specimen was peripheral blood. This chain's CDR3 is CASSYSVVRNTEAFF. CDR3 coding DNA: TGTGCCAGCAGTTACTCGGTTGTGCGGAACACTGAAGCTTTCTTT.